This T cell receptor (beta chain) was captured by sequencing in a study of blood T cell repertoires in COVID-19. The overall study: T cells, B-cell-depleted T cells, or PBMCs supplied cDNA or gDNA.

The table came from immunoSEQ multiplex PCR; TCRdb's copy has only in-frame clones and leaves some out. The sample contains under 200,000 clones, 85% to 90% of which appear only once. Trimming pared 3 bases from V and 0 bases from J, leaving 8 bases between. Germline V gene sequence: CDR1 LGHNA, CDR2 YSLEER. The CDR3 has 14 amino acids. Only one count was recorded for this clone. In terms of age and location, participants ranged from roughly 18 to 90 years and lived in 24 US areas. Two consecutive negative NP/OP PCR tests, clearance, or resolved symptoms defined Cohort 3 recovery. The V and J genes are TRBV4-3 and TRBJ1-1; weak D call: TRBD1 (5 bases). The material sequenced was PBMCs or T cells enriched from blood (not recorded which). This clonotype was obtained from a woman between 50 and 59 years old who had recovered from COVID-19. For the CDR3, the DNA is TGCGCCAGCAGCCAGACAGTATTGAACACTGAAGCTTTCTTT. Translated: CASSQTVLNTEAFF.